This T cell receptor (beta chain) was documented in a study of regulatory dendritic cells for organ transplantation. Whole-study results and caveats: Regulatory dendritic cells appeared to expand memory CD8+ clones less than mature ones. Memory CD8+ T cells were the most oligoclonal; naive cells were highly diverse. The most alloreactive TCR clonotypes were found in resting memory CD8+ cells.

CD4+ or CD8+ T cells were sorted as naive CD45RA+ or memory CD45RO+. Within the sample, this clone is medium-sized (0.01 to 0.1%). The antigen is undetermined. The assay was immunoSEQ multiplex PCR, and TCRdb's table has in-frame clones only and misses some. The sample carries some 10,000 clones, roughly 70% recorded once. The germline V gene encodes CDR1 MRHNA and CDR2 SNTAGT. After removal of 6 bases from V and 0 bases from J, the junction contained 3 bases not matched to a gene. This CDR3 has 15 amino acids. The sequence derives from a human donor in good health. This chain links TRBV6-4 with TRBJ2-3, with TRBD2 matching over 10 bases. The source material was memory CD8+ T cells from blood. Noted subset: CD45RO+ memory T cells. CDR3 DNA: TGTGCCAGCAGCGCGACTAGCGGGAGCACAGATACGCAGTATTTT. This encodes CASSATSGSTDTQYF.